This TCR beta chain was found in a study of blood T cell repertoires in COVID-19. This clone appeared a single time. The CDR3 covers 15 residues. The junction had 3 bases not matched to a gene; V was cut back by 5 bases and J by 0 bases. Germline V gene sequence: CDR1 LNHDA, CDR2 SQIVND (reference sequence). In the study's own analysis: Nucleated cell counts were estimated from reference gene primer amplification. Here immunoSEQ multiplex PCR was the method, and the copy in TCRdb shows in-frame clones only, minus some. V and J calls and clone size follow that table, whereas D and trimming were derived from the DNA. The sample lists under 350,000 clones, approximately 82% occurring once.

This rearrangement joins TRBV19 to TRBJ2-7; 11 bases align to TRBD2. The TCR comes from a man aged 60 to 75 who had recovered from COVID-19. Sequencing was done on a sample of peripheral blood. Here the CDR3 DNA reads TGTGCCAGTAGTCCAGGGACTAGCGGCTCCTACGAGCAGTACTTC. This translates into CASSPGTSGSYEQYF.